What follows are 10 T cell receptor beta chains derived from one specimen sequenced in a study of shared clonotypes between healthy human individuals. Sequencing was performed with immunoSEQ multiplex PCR; in TCRdb, only in-frame clones are kept and a portion is missing. This table holds 2 million to 3 million clones, over 85% found once. Sequencing used naive CD4+ T cells sorted from blood. Documented subset: CD45RA+ positively selected. The receptors derive from a man younger than 35 in good health.

The chain couples TRBV19 to TRBJ1-1; the D gene is possibly TRBD1 (6 bases). The V end lost 7 bases, the J end lost 0 bases, and 12 bases lay between the germline ends. CDR1 LNHDA and CDR2 SQIVND come from the germline V gene (reference sequence). CDR3 length: 14 residues. DNA of the CDR3: TGTGCCAGTACGAACAGGGAGCTGAACACTGAAGCTTTCTTT. Translation: CASTNRELNTEAFF. The full variable domain, in which reference TRBV19 and TRBJ1-1 provide the parts outside the CDR3, is DGGITQSPKYLFRKEGQNVTLSCEQNLNHDAMYWYRQDPGQGLRLIYYSQIVNDFQKGDIAEGYSVSREKKESFPLTVTSAQKNPTAFYLCASTNRELNTEAFFGQGTRLTVV.

This clone was counted only a few times. The chain uses TRBV30 and TRBJ1-6; 7 nucleotides match TRBD1. Germline CDR1 and CDR2: GTSNPN and SVGIG (reference sequence). The CDR3 has 12 residues. V shed 8 bases and J 5 bases; nucleotides not matched to a gene: 3. The CDR3 spells CALTGNNSPLHF. In nucleotides, the CDR3 is TGTGCCCTGACAGGGAATAATTCACCCCTCCACTTT.

The chain is built from TRBV28 and TRBJ1-2, with D hard to call. This CDR3 contains 15 residues. Trimming pared 3 bases from V and 1 base from J, leaving 12 bases between. The V gene's germline CDR1 is MDHEN and CDR2 SYDVKM. In DNA form, the CDR3 reads TGTGCCAGCAGTTTGGGATTCTCCTTTAACTATGGCTACACCTTC. It yields the protein CASSLGFSFNYGYTF.

The rearrangement uses TRBV12-1 and TRBJ2-1; the table's D call TRBD1 went unverified against the DNA. TRBV12-1 is deemed a pseudogene. CDR3 length equals 16 residues. The CDR3 loop reads CASSLMTRTSSNEQFF. For the CDR3, the DNA is TGTGCCAGCAGCTTAATGACACGTACAAGTTCGAATGAGCAGTTCTTC.

The chain recombines TRBV5-1 with TRBJ2-5; D is unresolved. The germline CDR1 and CDR2 sequences are SGHRS and YFSETQ. The CDR3 contains 16 residues. Trimming took 1 base from V and 2 from J, leaving 15 bases between them. The CDR3 here is CASSLSRQPEQETQYF. The CDR3 nucleotides read TGCGCCAGCAGCTTGTCTCGACAACCAGAACAAGAGACCCAGTACTTC. Full variable domain (missing parts from reference TRBV5-1 and TRBJ2-5): KAGVTQTPRYLIKTRGQQVTLSCSPISGHRSVSWYQQTPGQGLQFLFEYFSETQRNKGNFPGRFSGRQFSNSRSEMNVSTLELGDSALYLCASSLSRQPEQETQYFGPGTRLLVL.

This chain links TRBV29-1 with TRBJ2-7; 10 bases are shared with TRBD1. Germline assignment: CDR1 SQVTM and CDR2 ANQGSEA. V lost 4 bases and J lost 5; bases outside the gene matches: 5. The CDR3 sequence is 13 residues long. CDR3 in DNA: TGCAGCGTTGCTGACAGGGGGCTTCACGAGCAGTACTTC. Residues: CSVADRGLHEQYF.

The rearrangement joins TRBV7-2 to TRBJ1-1, with D possibly matching TRBD1 (5 bases). V shed 1 base and J shed 9 bases, with 9 bases lying between them. The CDR3 is made up of 12 amino acids. Germline CDR1 and CDR2: SGHTA and FQGNSA. The CDR3 sequence: CASSLVGVQAFF. The CDR3, as DNA: TGTGCCAGCAGCTTAGTAGGGGTGCAAGCTTTCTTT.

This chain connects TRBV4-1 to TRBJ1-4, with a possible D match to TRBD1 (6 bases). Germline CDR1 is MGHRA and CDR2 is YSYEKL. CDR3 length: 15 residues. V was cut by 4 bases and J by 0 bases, with 9 bases left in between. Here the CDR3 reads CASSRTDATNEKLFF. The CDR3, as DNA: TGCGCCAGCAGCCGGACAGATGCAACTAATGAAAAACTGTTTTTT.

This clone was observed a handful of times. The chain recombines TRBV6-1 with TRBJ1-3, with D tentatively TRBD1 (5 bases). The germline V and J ends were trimmed by 4 bases and 0 bases, with 10 bases remaining between them. Germline assignment: CDR1 MNHNS and CDR2 SASEGT. This CDR3 has 15 residues. The CDR3 loop reads CASSAAGSSGNTIYF. As DNA, the CDR3 is TGTGCCAGCAGTGCGGCAGGGAGCTCTGGAAACACCATATATTTT.

A word on this clone: Within the sample, other DNA sequences also encode this same CDR3. The gene calls are TRBV7-9 and TRBJ2-5; D is possibly TRBD1 (5 bases). Germline V gene sequence: CDR1 SEHNR, CDR2 FQNEAQ (reference sequence). With 1 base removed from V and 2 bases from J, the gap between germline ends came to 8 bases. The CDR3 consists of 14 residues. The CDR3 spells CASSLGQPQETQYF. CDR3 in DNA: TGTGCCAGCAGCTTAGGACAGCCGCAAGAGACCCAGTACTTC. Supplemented by reference TRBV7-9 and TRBJ2-5, the full variable domain reads DTGVSQNPRHKITKRGQNVTFRCDPISEHNRLYWYRQTLGQGPEFLTYFQNEAQLEKSRLLSDRFSAERPKGSFSTLEIQRTEQGDSAMYLCASSLGQPQETQYFGPGTRLLVL.